This T cell receptor beta chain originates from a study of blood T cell repertoires in COVID-19. TCRdb's copy holds only in-frame clones and misses some; the assay was immunoSEQ multiplex PCR. This sample has about 240,000 clones, with roughly 80% found just once. Sequenced sample: peripheral blood. The source is a woman aged 18-29 years with acute or convalescent COVID-19.

CDR3 amino acids: CASSTNWGADTQYF. The CDR3 coding sequence is TGTGCCAGCAGTACCAACTGGGGGGCAGATACGCAGTATTTT. The rearrangement joins TRBV6-5 to TRBJ2-3; TRBD2 might be the D (6 bases). Germline assignment: CDR1 MNHEY and CDR2 SVGAGI. Trimming removed 5 bases from V and 4 bases from J, with 13 bases in between. The CDR3 runs 14 residues.